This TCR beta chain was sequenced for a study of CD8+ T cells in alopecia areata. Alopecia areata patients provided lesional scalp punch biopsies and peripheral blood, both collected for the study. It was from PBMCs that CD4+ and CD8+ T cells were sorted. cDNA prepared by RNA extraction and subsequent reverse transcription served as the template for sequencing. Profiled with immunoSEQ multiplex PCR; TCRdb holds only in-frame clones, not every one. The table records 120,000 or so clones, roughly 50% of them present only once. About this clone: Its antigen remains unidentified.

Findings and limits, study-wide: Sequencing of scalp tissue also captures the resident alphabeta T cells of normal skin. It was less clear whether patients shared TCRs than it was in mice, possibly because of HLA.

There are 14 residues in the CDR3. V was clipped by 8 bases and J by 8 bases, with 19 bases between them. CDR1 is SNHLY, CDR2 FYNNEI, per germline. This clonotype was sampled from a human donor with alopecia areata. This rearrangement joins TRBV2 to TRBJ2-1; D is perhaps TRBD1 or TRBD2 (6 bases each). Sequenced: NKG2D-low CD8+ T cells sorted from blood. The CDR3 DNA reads TGTGCCAGCCTGTCGGGGGCTTTGGAGTATGAGCAGTTCTTC. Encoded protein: CASLSGALEYEQFF.